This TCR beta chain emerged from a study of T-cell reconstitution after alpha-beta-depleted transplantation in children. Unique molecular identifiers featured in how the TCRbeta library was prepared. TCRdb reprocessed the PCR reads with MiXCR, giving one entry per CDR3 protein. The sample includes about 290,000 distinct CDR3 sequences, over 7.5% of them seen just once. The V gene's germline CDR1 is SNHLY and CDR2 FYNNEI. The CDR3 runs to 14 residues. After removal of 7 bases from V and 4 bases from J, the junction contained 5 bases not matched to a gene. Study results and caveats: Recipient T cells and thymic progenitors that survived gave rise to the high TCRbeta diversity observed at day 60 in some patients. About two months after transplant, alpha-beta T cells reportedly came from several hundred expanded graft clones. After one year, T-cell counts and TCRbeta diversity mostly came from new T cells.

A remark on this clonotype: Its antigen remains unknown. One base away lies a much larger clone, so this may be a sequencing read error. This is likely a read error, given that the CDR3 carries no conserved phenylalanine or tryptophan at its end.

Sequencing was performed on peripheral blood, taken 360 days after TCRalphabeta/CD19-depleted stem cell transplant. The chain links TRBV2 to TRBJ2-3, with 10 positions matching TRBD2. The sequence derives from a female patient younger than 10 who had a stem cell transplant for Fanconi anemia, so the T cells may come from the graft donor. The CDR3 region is CASNPLAGSDTQYV. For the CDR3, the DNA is TGTGCCAGCAACCCACTAGCGGGGTCAGATACGCAGTATGTT.